Listed below are T cell receptor beta chains from one sample, sequenced in a study of PD-1 and CTLA-4 blockade in melanoma. The assay was immunoSEQ multiplex PCR, and TCRdb's table has in-frame clones only and misses some. The sample has around 16,000 clones; roughly 73% are singletons. Material: CD8+ T cells from peripheral blood, obtained before anti-PD-1 treatment. These receptors were collected from a human donor with melanoma. The CDR3 runs from the conserved cysteine through the conserved F or W. Fields, in order: clone size, J gene, V gene, CDR3 protein. Size values are once, few and many counts, or a class for expanded clones, and some rows have none.

NA	TRBJ1-1	TRBV5-4	CAIVGAGNTEAFF
NA	TRBJ2-3	TRBV5-4	CASGETDTQYF
NA	TRBJ1-1	TRBV7-9	CASSLSGWSTEAFF
few	TRBJ2-7	TRBV2	CASQSEFDEQYF
NA	TRBJ2-2	TRBV7-6	CASSWVAGGGTGELFF
few	TRBJ1-5	TRBV3-1/TRBV3-2	CASSQDRGGNQPQHF
NA	TRBJ2-1	TRBV29-1	CSVESGQGVLDSYNEQFF
NA	TRBJ2-2	TRBV6-4	CASSDSSGMGNTGELFF
NA	TRBJ2-1	TRBV4-2	CASSHLGQPGTHNEQFF
NA	TRBJ1-2	TRBV5-5	CASSLFGISGYTF
NA	TRBJ2-7	TRBV10-3	CAISDRPYEQYF
NA	TRBJ2-3	TRBV2	CASSEVTGSTDTQYF
NA	TRBJ1-2	TRBV7-6	CASSLGVMAGNYGYTF
NA	TRBJ2-7	TRBV6-5	CASSPIQGVNEQYF
NA	TRBJ1-2	TRBV7-8	CASSSGGGPPVAYGYTF
NA	TRBJ1-1	TRBV15	CATSGRQLTEAFF
NA	TRBJ2-7	TRBV27	CASSPWTGHLFGKYF
NA	TRBJ1-1	TRBV4-1	CASSQGDFMNTEAFF
NA	TRBJ2-7	TRBV2	CASSDRGLEQYF
NA	TRBJ1-1	TRBV19	CASSHPGRSNTEAFF
NA	TRBJ2-4	TRBV7-9	CASSLTGGNVKNIQYF
NA	TRBJ1-1	TRBV7-8	CASLQGLATEAFF
NA	TRBJ2-5	TRBV7-7	CASSLGTGNAETQYF
NA	TRBJ2-1	TRBV7-9	CASSYRTRTGLEQFF
once	TRBJ1-6	TRBV6-5	CASSKGGEGSPLHF
NA	TRBJ2-3	TRBV6-5	CASSYEVAGGYTQYF
once	TRBJ1-3	TRBV10-3	CAISGTGNRVSSGNTIYF
few	TRBJ2-1	TRBV4-2	CASSQVVRVEDSSYNEQFF
NA	TRBJ2-3	TRBV29-1	CSVDEWTASTDTQYF
NA	TRBJ1-5	TRBV15	CATSRDHPTSNQPQHF
NA	TRBJ2-4	TRBV6-5	CASRPDRGAKNIQYF
NA	TRBJ2-1	TRBV2	CASSELVAGERVDEQFF
few	TRBJ2-7	TRBV7-9	CASSWGGRDEQYF
NA	TRBJ2-1	TRBV7-6	CASSSTSGYNEQFF
NA	TRBJ1-6	TRBV7-9	CASRDKQGGYNSPLHF
NA	TRBJ2-3	TRBV27	CASSLELAGTDTQYF
once	TRBJ2-7	TRBV28	CASSIRVVDEQYF
NA	TRBJ1-2	TRBV29-1	CSVALQGGYTF
NA	TRBJ2-7	TRBV4-1	CASSYRQTTYEQYF
NA	TRBJ2-2	TRBV6-4	CASSDTQGSTGELFF
few	TRBJ1-5	TRBV2	CASTLWEGYNQPQHF
NA	TRBJ1-4	TRBV27	CASSLSNVAGPGKLFF
NA	TRBJ2-3	TRBV5-6	CASSPSVIRRDTQYF
NA	TRBJ1-1	TRBV29-1	CSVEIRGEAFF
NA	TRBJ2-7	TRBV13	CASSAGRDYEQYF
NA	TRBJ2-7	TRBV5-4	CASSFRGSSYEQYF
few	TRBJ2-7	TRBV6-2/TRBV6-3	CASSYSTTGSSYEQYF
few	TRBJ1-5	TRBV4-2	CASSQEGGLNSNQPQHF
NA	TRBJ1-2	TRBV27	CASSPDRDWDYGYTF
once	TRBJ1-4	TRBV15	CATSRDGRGAGSEKLFF
NA	TRBJ1-2	TRBV19	CASSIVTDRYGYTF
NA	TRBJ2-1	TRBV30	CAWSVGATEQFF
few	TRBJ1-5	TRBV2	CASSSDRGNQPQHF
NA	TRBJ2-2	TRBV29-1	CSAPELGDTGELFF
NA	TRBJ1-5	TRBV6-6	CASSRTAGQPQHF
NA	TRBJ2-5	TRBV18	CASSPVASGRRETQYF